This TCR beta chain was observed in a study of CD8+ T cells in alopecia areata. RNA was isolated and reverse transcribed to cDNA, the sequencing template. Produced via immunoSEQ multiplex PCR; TCRdb's table is partial and in-frame only. The sample includes around 190,000 clones, 64% of them seen just once. Treatment noted: oral pan-JAK inhibitor, 5-10 mg twice daily. Overall study findings and caveats: Scalp clonality, along with expanded CD8+ clones among the top 100, was significantly decreased by tofacitinib.

Deletions cut 4 bases from V and 5 bases from J, with 16 bases between. Germline V gives CDR1 SQVTM, CDR2 ANQGSEA. The CDR3 has 14 residues. This clone was detected only a few times. What it binds is unknown. The TCR sequence derives from a human donor with alopecia areata. The sample here was CD4+ T cells sorted from blood, taken around week 50, from a patient treated with tofacitinib. The V gene is TRBV29-1, the J gene TRBJ2-3, with a tentative D call TRBD2 (5 bases). As DNA, the CDR3 is TGCAGCGTTGGTTATGGGAGCCCCGGAGATACGCAGTATTTT. It specifies CSVGYGSPGDTQYF.